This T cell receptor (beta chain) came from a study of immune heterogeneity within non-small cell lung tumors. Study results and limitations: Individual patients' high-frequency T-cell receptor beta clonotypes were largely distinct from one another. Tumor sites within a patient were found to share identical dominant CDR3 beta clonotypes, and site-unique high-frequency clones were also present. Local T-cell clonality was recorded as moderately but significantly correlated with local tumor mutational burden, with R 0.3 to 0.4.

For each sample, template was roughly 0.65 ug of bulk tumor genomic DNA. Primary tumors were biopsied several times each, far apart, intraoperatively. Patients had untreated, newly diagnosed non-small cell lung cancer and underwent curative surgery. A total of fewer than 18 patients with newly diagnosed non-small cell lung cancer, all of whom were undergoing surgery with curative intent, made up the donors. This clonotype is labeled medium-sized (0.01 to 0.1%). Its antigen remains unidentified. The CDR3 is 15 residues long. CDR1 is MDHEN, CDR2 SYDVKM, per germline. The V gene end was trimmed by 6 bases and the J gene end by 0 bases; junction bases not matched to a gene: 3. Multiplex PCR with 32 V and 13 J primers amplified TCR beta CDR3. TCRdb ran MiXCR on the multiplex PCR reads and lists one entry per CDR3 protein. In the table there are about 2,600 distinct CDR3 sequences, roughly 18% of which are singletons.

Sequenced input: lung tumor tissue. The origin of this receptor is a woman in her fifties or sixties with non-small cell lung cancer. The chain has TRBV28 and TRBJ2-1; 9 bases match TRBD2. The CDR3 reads CASRNSGSSYNEQFF. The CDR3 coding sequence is TGTGCCAGCAGAAATAGCGGGAGCTCCTACAATGAGCAGTTCTTC. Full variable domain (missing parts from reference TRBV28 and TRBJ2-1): DVKVTQSSRYLVKRTGEKVFLECVQDMDHENMFWYRQDPGLGLRLIYFSYDVKMKEKGDIPEGYSVSREKKERFSLILESASTNQTSMYLCASRNSGSSYNEQFFGPGTRLTVL.